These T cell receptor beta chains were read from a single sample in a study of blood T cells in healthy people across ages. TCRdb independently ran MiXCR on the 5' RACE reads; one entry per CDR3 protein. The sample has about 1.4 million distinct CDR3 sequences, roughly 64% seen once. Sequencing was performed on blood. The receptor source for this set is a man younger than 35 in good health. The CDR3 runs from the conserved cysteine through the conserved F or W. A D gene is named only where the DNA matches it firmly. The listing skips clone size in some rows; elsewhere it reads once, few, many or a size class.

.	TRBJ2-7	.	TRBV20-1	TGCAGTGCTAGAGGCAAGACAGCCTACGAGCAGTACTTC	CSARGKTAYEQYF
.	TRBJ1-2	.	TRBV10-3	TGTGCCATCAGTGACCGAGAAAGGATTTACTCTAACTATGGCTACACCTTC	CAISDRERIYSNYGYTF
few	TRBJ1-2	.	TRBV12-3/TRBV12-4	TGTGCCAGCAGTTTCCCCCTGGGGCATGGCTACACCTTC	CASSFPLGHGYTF
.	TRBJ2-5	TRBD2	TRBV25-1	TGCGCCAGCTCCCGACCACACGGGGGGGCCGCGCAGTACTTC	CASSRPHGGAAQYF
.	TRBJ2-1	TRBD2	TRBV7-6	TGTGCCAGCAGCTTAGCGGGTAGCGGGAGAGCTAGGTACAATGAGCAGTTCTTC	CASSLAGSGRARYNEQFF
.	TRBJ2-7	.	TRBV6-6	TGTGCCAGCAGTTCTTTAAGGCACGAGCAGTACTTC	CASSSLRHEQYF
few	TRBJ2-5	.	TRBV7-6	TGTGCCAGCAGCTTAGTGACAGCCCAAGAGACCCAGTACTTC	CASSLVTAQETQYF
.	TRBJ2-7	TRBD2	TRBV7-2	TGTGCCAGCAGCCCTAGCGGGGAGTCCGAGCAGTACTTC	CASSPSGESEQYF
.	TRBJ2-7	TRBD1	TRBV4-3	TGCGCCAGCAGCCCCGTCTGGCAGGGGGCCAACGAGCAGTACTTC	CASSPVWQGANEQYF
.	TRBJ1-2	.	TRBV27	TGTGCCAGCACCAGGTGGGGTAGCAATACAGGCTACACCTTC	CASTRWGSNTGYTF
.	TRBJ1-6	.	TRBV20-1	TGCAGTGCTAGAGATAGGTCGGAAGGGTCGAATTCACCCCTCCACTTT	CSARDRSEGSNSPLHF
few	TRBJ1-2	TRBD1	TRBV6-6	TGTGCCAGCAGTTACTCGGACAGGGGGCATGGCTACACCTTC	CASSYSDRGHGYTF
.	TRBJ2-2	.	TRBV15	TGTGCCACCAGCAGAGTGTGGAACACCGGGGAGCTGTTTTTT	CATSRVWNTGELFF
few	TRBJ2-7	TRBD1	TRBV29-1	TGCAGCGGCGGACAGGGGACGGCCTACGAGCAGTACTTC	CSGGQGTAYEQYF
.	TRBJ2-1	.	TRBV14	TGTGCCAGCAGCCAAGTCCCAACAGGGCGGCATGAGCAGTTCTTC	CASSQVPTGRHEQFF
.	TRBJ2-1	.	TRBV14	TGTGCCAGCAGCCAAGTTTCCGACATCAATGAGCAGTTCTTC	CASSQVSDINEQFF
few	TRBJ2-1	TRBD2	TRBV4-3	TGCGCCAGCAGCCAGAAAATAGCGGGGGGGTACAATGAGCAGTTCTTC	CASSQKIAGGYNEQFF
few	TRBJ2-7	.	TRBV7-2	TGTGCCAGCAGCTCTAAAAACTACGAGCAGTACTTC	CASSSKNYEQYF